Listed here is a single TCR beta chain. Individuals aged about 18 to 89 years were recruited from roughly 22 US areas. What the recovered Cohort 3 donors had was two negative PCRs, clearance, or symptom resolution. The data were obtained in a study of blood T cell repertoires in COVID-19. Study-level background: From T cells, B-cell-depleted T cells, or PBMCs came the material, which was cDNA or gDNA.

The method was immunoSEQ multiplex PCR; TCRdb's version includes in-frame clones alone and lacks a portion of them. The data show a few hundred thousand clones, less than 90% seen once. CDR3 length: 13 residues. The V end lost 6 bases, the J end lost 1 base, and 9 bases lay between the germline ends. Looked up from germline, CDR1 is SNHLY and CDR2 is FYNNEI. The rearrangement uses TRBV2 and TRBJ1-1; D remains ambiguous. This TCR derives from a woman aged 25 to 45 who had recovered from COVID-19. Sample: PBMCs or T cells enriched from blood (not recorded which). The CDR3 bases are TGTGCCAGCAGCCCGGACTCGAACACTGAAGCTTTCTTT. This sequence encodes CASSPDSNTEAFF.